Listed below are T cell receptor beta chains from one sample, sequenced in a study of CD8 T cell repertoires and HIV-1 epitope variants. Measured with immunoSEQ multiplex PCR; TCRdb has only the in-frame clones, and not every one. The data contain tens of thousands of clones, roughly 80% of them singletons. The sample comprised uncultured baseline CD8+ T cells from peripheral blood mononuclear cells (PBMCs). These receptors all stem from a male donor with HIV. CDR3s include the opening cysteine and the closing phenylalanine or tryptophan. The D gene is left open where the match is weak. Size is stated for part of the rows, as once, few or many counts, or as a class when the clone is expanded.

V	J	length	D	size	DNA	CDR3
TRBV7-4	TRBJ2-3	13	.	.	TGTGCCAGCAGCTTAGGCTTCACAGATACGCAGTATTTT	CASSLGFTDTQYF
TRBV9	TRBJ2-1	17	TRBD1	once	TGTGCCAGCAGTGTCCCCCTGGAACGGACAGGGGGCAATGAGCAGTTCTTC	CASSVPLERTGGNEQFF
TRBV7-9	TRBJ1-1	18	.	few	TGTGCCAGCAGCTTGGGCCTTGTTCTTGGGACCATGAACACTGAAGCTTTCTTT	CASSLGLVLGTMNTEAFF
TRBV9	TRBJ1-6	14	.	few	TGTGCCAGCAGCGTAGCCCTAGGAAATTCACCCCTCCACTTT	CASSVALGNSPLHF
TRBV9	TRBJ2-1	17	TRBD2	.	TGTGCCAGCAGCGTCCCAATAGCGGGGGGGAGGAGAGATGAGCAGTTCTTC	CASSVPIAGGRRDEQFF
TRBV27	TRBJ2-7	14	.	.	TGTGCCAGCAGTTTAGTTTCACCATCCTACGAGCAGTACTTC	CASSLVSPSYEQYF
TRBV29-1	TRBJ1-2	13	.	.	TGCAGCGTGAGGGCAGGGATGGGGTATGGCTACACCTTC	CSVRAGMGYGYTF
TRBV28	TRBJ2-5	15	.	.	TGTGCCAGCAGTCGGTCAAGACCAGTACAAGAGACCCAGTACTTC	CASSRSRPVQETQYF
TRBV15	TRBJ1-4	16	TRBD1	.	TGTGCCACCAGCAGATTGGGGACAGTGACTAATGAAAAACTGTTTTTT	CATSRLGTVTNEKLFF
TRBV7-2	TRBJ2-3	15	.	.	TGTGCCAGCAGCTTAGACGGCCAGGGCACAGATACGCAGTATTTT	CASSLDGQGTDTQYF
TRBV5-1	TRBJ2-5	16	TRBD2	many	TGCGCCAGCGGAGGGGAGACTAGCGGGGCGAGAGAGACCCAGTACTTC	CASGGETSGARETQYF
TRBV7-9	TRBJ1-5	15	TRBD1	.	TGTGCCAGCAGCCCCACAGGGGGCGCGGGTCAGCCCCAGCATTTT	CASSPTGGAGQPQHF
TRBV7-6	TRBJ2-5	15	.	.	TGTGCCAGCAGCTTAGTTCTGCAGGGGCAAGAGACCCAGTACTTC	CASSLVLQGQETQYF
TRBV5-1	TRBJ2-7	15	TRBD1	.	TGCGCCAGCAGCTTGGGGACAGGACCTTCCTACGAGCAGTACTTC	CASSLGTGPSYEQYF
TRBV5-4	TRBJ2-3	14	.	.	TGTGCCAGCAGCTCCCAGGGGAGCACAGATACGCAGTATTTT	CASSSQGSTDTQYF
TRBV29-1	TRBJ2-5	15	.	few	TGCAGCGCCACATTGGGGGGCCGACCACAAGAGACCCAGTACTTC	CSATLGGRPQETQYF
TRBV29-1	TRBJ1-1	13	.	.	TGCAGCGTTGGGGTAGGGATGAACACTGAAGCTTTCTTT	CSVGVGMNTEAFF
TRBV6-1	TRBJ2-7	12	.	.	TGTGCCAGCAGTGAAAGGAGGGACGAGCAGTACTTC	CASSERRDEQYF
TRBV19	TRBJ2-7	13	TRBD1	.	TGTGCCAGTAGTATGGGGGACAGATACGAGCAGTACTTC	CASSMGDRYEQYF
TRBV27	TRBJ1-4	14	.	once	TGTGCCAGCAGCTCGGGGGCCCCGCAAGAAAAACTGTTTTTT	CASSSGAPQEKLFF
TRBV7-3	TRBJ2-3	14	TRBD1	.	TGTGCCAGCAGCGCGACAGGGAGAAGTAGTACGCAGTATTTT	CASSATGRSSTQYF
TRBV21-1	TRBJ2-5	16	.	once	TGTGCCAGCAGCAAAGAAGACAGGGGTTCATCGGAGACCCAGTACTTC	CASSKEDRGSSETQYF
TRBV19	TRBJ2-6	15	.	.	TGTGCCAGTAGTATAGATTTAAGAGGGGCCAACGTCCTGACTTTC	CASSIDLRGANVLTF
TRBV6-5	TRBJ2-1	14	TRBD1	.	TGCGCCAGCTCGGACAGGGAATCCCTAAATGAGCAGTTCTTC	CASSDRESLNEQFF
TRBV6-1	TRBJ2-7	12	TRBD1	.	TGTGCCAGTTCGACAGGGGGCTACGAGCAGTACTTC	CASSTGGYEQYF
TRBV5-1	TRBJ1-2	15	.	.	TGCGCCAGCAGCCCCCGACTGGGGCAGGACTATGGCTACACCTTC	CASSPRLGQDYGYTF
TRBV7-3	TRBJ2-1	11	.	.	TGTGCCAGCAGCCGGGGGTATGAGCAGTTCTTC	CASSRGYEQFF
TRBV5-1	TRBJ1-4	15	.	.	TGCGCCAGCAGCATAGGGGAAGGGGCCTCGGGGAAACTGTTTTTT	CASSIGEGASGKLFF
TRBV7-8	TRBJ2-7	14	.	.	TGTGCCAGCAGCTTAACGGCTAGCTCCTACGAGCAGTACTTC	CASSLTASSYEQYF
TRBV5-5	TRBJ1-1	15	.	.	TGTGCCAGCAGCTTTTCACACGTGCCTAACACTGAAGCTTTCTTT	CASSFSHVPNTEAFF
TRBV4-1	TRBJ2-4	16	.	once	TGCGCCAGCAGCCTCCAACAGGATACGGGGACGGGCATTCAGTACTTC	CASSLQQDTGTGIQYF
TRBV5-5	TRBJ2-7	15	.	few	TGTGCCAGCAGCTTTTCAACAGGATACCCCTACGAGCAGTACTTC	CASSFSTGYPYEQYF
TRBV7-2	TRBJ1-6	16	TRBD1	.	TGTGCCAGCAGCTTAGGTCAGGGGGCTTATAATTCACCCCTCCACTTT	CASSLGQGAYNSPLHF
TRBV20-1	TRBJ2-7	11	.	.	TGCAGTGCCCAGGGAATTGAAGTGCAGTACTTC	CSAQGIEVQYF
TRBV7-6	TRBJ1-5	15	TRBD1	.	TGTGCCAGCAGCTTATGGCAGGGGGCTAATCAGCCCCAGCATTTT	CASSLWQGANQPQHF
TRBV7-9	TRBJ1-6	14	.	.	TGTGCCAGCAGCCCTACATGGGCTAATTCACCCCTCCACTTT	CASSPTWANSPLHF
TRBV10-3	TRBJ1-5	13	.	.	TGTGCCATCAGTGAGTCTCACAATCAGCCCCAGCATTTT	CAISESHNQPQHF
TRBV5-6	TRBJ1-6	15	.	.	TGTGCCAGCAGCTCTTGGGGGGCGATTAATTCACCCCTCCACTTT	CASSSWGAINSPLHF
TRBV7-9	TRBJ2-7	14	TRBD1	few	TGTGCCAGCAGCCTCCAGGGGGCCCCTTACGAGCAGTACTTC	CASSLQGAPYEQYF
TRBV4-2	TRBJ2-7	13	.	.	TGTGCCAGCAGCCAAGGGGCAGGGGACGAGCAGTACTTC	CASSQGAGDEQYF
TRBV28	TRBJ2-1	15	TRBD2	.	TGTGCCAGCAGTTGGACTAGCGGGAGCTCAGTTGAGCAGTTCTTC	CASSWTSGSSVEQFF
TRBV9	TRBJ2-1	15	TRBD1	.	TGTGCCAGCAGCCTCACAGGGGGCGATATCAATGAGCAGTTCTTC	CASSLTGGDINEQFF
TRBV27	TRBJ2-3	14	TRBD1	.	TGTGCCAGCAGTTCGACAGGGGTCCCAGATACGCAGTATTTT	CASSSTGVPDTQYF
TRBV7-2	TRBJ2-5	16	TRBD1	few	TGTGCCAGCAGCTTAGCCGGGACAGGGCAGGGGGAGACCCAGTACTTC	CASSLAGTGQGETQYF
TRBV28	TRBJ2-1	16	.	.	TGTGCCAGCAGTTCCCTGTCCTACAGGGACATCAATGAGCAGTTCTTC	CASSSLSYRDINEQFF
TRBV29-1	TRBJ2-3	15	TRBD1	.	TGCAGCGCGTCACAGGGGTCCGTTGGGTCAGATACGCAGTATTTT	CSASQGSVGSDTQYF
TRBV13	TRBJ1-6	13	.	medium-sized	TGTGCCAGCAGCTTTAGTACCCCAGGACCACTCCACTTT	CASSFSTPGPLHF
TRBV7-6	TRBJ2-5	15	.	.	TGTGCCAGCAGCTTAGGAGGAGGGAGGACCGAGACCCAGTACTTC	CASSLGGGRTETQYF